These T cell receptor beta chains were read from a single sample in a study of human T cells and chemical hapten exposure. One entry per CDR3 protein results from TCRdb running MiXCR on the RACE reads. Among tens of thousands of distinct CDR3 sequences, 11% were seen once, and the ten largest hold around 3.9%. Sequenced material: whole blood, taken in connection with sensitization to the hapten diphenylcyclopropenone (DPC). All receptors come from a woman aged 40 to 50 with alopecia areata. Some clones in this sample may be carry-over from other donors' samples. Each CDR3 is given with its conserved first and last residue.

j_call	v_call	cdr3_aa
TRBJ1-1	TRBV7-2	CASSLLGGANTEAFF
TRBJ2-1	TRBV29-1	CSVAAGLNNEQFF
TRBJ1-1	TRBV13	CASSAPIQGAFF
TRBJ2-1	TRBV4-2	CASSQEPNEQFF
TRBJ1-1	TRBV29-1	CSVDPTAGITEAFF
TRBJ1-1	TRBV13	CASSQGQEKAFF
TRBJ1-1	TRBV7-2	CASSFSRGRNTEAFF
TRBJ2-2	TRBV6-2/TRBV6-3	CASTPLTSSVSTGELFF
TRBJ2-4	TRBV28	CASSYFTGGEKNIQYF
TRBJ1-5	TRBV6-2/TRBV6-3	CASRSTGFNQPQHF
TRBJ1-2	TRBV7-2	CASSRIRQDPSYGYTF
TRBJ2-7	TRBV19	CASSQDMGPYEQYF
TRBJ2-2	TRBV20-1	CSARERLAGTNTGELFF
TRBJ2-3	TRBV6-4	CASSDHQGDTQYF
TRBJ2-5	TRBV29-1	CSVVGRLYQETQYF
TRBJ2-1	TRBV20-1	CSARGPNEQFF
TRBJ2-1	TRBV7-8	CASSFLAKDEQFF